Each of the 2 T cell receptor beta chains below was sequenced from the same sample in a study of technical replicates of blood from a few donors. Measured with immunoSEQ multiplex PCR; TCRdb has only the in-frame clones, and not every one. The data contain nearly 80,000 clones, around 96% of them seen just once; the ten biggest clones take up about 0.34%. Sequencing input: T cells isolated from PBMCs. All receptors come from a human donor in good health.

This clone was picked up one time. Written as DNA, the CDR3 is TGTGCCAGCAGCCAATCGACTAATCAGCCCCAGCATTTT. Translation: CASSQSTNQPQHF. V gene TRBV5-6 combines with J gene TRBJ1-5, with D unclear. The CDR3 runs 13 residues. V was pared by 4 bases and J by 4 bases, with 9 bases between. The V gene's germline CDR1 is SGHDT and CDR2 YYEEEE.

This sequence joins TRBV30 and TRBJ2-1; no firm D call. Trimming removed 0 bases at V and 8 bases at J, with 23 bases between. Per the germline V gene, CDR1 is GTSNPN and CDR2 is SVGIG (reference sequence). CDR3 size: 17 residues. The CDR3 reads CAWSVGPVLELGDEQFF. The CDR3 DNA is TGTGCCTGGAGTGTAGGCCCGGTGTTAGAGCTGGGCGATGAGCAGTTCTTC.